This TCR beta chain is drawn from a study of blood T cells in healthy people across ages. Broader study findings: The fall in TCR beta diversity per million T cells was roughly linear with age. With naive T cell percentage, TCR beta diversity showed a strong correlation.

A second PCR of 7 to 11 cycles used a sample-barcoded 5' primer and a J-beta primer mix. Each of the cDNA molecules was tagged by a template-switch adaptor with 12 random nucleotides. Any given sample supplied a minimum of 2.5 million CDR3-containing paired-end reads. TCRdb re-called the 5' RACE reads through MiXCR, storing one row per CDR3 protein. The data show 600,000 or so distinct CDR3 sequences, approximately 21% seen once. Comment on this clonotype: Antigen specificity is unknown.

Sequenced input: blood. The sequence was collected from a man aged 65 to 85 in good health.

The CDR3 reads CASRRLGQGTYNEQFF. The CDR3, as DNA: TGTGCCAGCCGAAGACTTGGACAGGGGACCTACAATGAGCAGTTCTTC. The gene calls are TRBV27 and TRBJ2-5; TRBD1 aligns across 9 bases. Near its end, the DNA agrees better with TRBJ2-1, so the J call may be wrong. CDR3 size: 16 residues. From germline, CDR1 is MNHEY and CDR2 SMNVEV (reference sequence).